The 3 T cell receptor beta chains below were found in one sample sequenced in a study of cytomegalovirus exposure and HLA in healthy donors. PCR employed 60 Vbeta and 13 Jbeta primers. The data were produced by immunoSEQ multiplex PCR, yet TCRdb's version contains in-frame clones alone and is incomplete. The sample has over 150,000 clones, over 65% seen once; the top ten hold 2.9%. Specimen: PBMCs. These receptors were collected from a woman in her 30s in good health and CMV-seronegative.

The V and J genes are TRBV29-1 and TRBJ1-4, with unresolved D. Trimming took off 4 bases at V and 6 bases at J, with 6 bases between the two ends. CDR3 size: 11 residues. Germline CDR1 reads SQVTM; CDR2 reads ANQGSEA. CDR3 in amino acids: CSVGEDEKLFF. The CDR3 nucleotides read TGCAGCGTTGGGGAGGATGAAAAACTGTTTTTT.

V gene TRBV18 combines with J gene TRBJ2-1, with no clear D. The V and J ends lost 3 bases and 6 bases respectively, with 3 bases between them. There are 11 residues in the CDR3. Looked up from germline, CDR1 is KGHSH and CDR2 is LQKENI. Here the CDR3 DNA reads TGTGCCAGCTCACCCGGCAATGAGCAGTTCTTC. This translates into CASSPGNEQFF.

This clone was observed a single time. The J gene is TRBJ2-2, the V gene TRBV6-4; 7 bases fit TRBD2. This CDR3 is built from 14 residues. Germline V CDR1 and CDR2: MRHNA, SNTAGT. V was pared by 6 bases and J by 3 bases, with 4 bases of the junction left unmatched. CDR3 loop: CASSEGLHTGELFF. The CDR3 DNA sequence: TGTGCCAGCAGCGAGGGACTACACACCGGGGAGCTGTTTTTT.